These 17 T cell receptor beta chains originate from one sample sequenced in a study of post-analysis software for immune sequencing data. Study results and caveats: Higher frequency in patients than in controls was seen for roughly five TRBV segments, with TRBV5-6, TRBV5-1 and TRBV20-1 among them.

Unique molecular identifiers tagged the TCR beta cDNA libraries. TCRdb redid the calling of the PCR reads with MiXCR, one entry per CDR3 protein. The repertoire holds more than 500,000 distinct CDR3 sequences, with around 31% as singletons. No cognate antigen is known for these TCRs. The sequenced material came from blood. All receptors derive from a girl aged 2-17 years with multiple sclerosis.

This clonotype was detected only a few times. The chain links TRBV11-2 to TRBJ1-2, with D tentatively TRBD1 (5 bases). Trimming took 4 bases from V and 1 from J, leaving 22 bases between them. From germline, CDR1 is SGHAT and CDR2 FQNNGV. This CDR3 comprises 18 residues. The CDR3: CASSSRPGLEKLNYGYTF. DNA for the CDR3: TGTGCCAGCAGCTCCCGACCGGGACTGGAAAAGCTTAACTATGGCTACACCTTC.

This clonotype was recorded many times. J is TRBJ2-5 and V is TRBV10-3; D unclear. CDR1 is ENHRY, CDR2 SYGVKD, per germline. The CDR3 covers 12 residues. V gave up 4 bases and J gave up 1 base, with 4 bases separating them. The CDR3 sequence: CAISGSQETQYF. Here the CDR3 DNA reads TGTGCCATCAGTGGCAGCCAAGAGACCCAGTACTTC.

Notes on this clonotype: A junction boundary mismatches the germline segment, possibly from a read error. J is TRBJ2-5 and V is TRBV11-2, with 8 bases fitting TRBD2. The end of the DNA fits TRBJ2-7 better, so the J call may be wrong. The CDR3 has 15 amino acids. Germline V lookup: CDR1 SGHAT, CDR2 FQNNGV. The CDR3 nucleotides read TGTGCCAACAGCTTAGCCCCGGGGGGGCGCTACGAGCAGTACTTC. Translated, it gives CANSLAPGGRYEQYF.

The chain combines TRBV4-1 with TRBJ2-2; D possibly corresponds to TRBD1 (6 bases). Germline V gives CDR1 MGHRA, CDR2 YSYEKL. Trimming cost V 0 bases and J 0 bases, with 11 bases left between them. This CDR3 region has 17 residues. The CDR3 reads CASSQDSDSANTGELFF. CDR3 coding DNA: TGCGCCAGCAGCCAAGATTCGGACAGCGCGAACACCGGGGAGCTGTTTTTT.

This chain uses TRBV10-3 with TRBJ1-6, with 7 bases that match TRBD1. The V segment lost 10 bases and the J segment 5 bases; nucleotides outside the gene matches: 8. Looked up from germline, CDR1 is ENHRY and CDR2 is SYGVKD. This CDR3 has 14 residues. CDR3 bases: TGTGCCAACGGACAGGAGCTCGATAATTCACCCCTCCACTTT. This codes for CANGQELDNSPLHF.

V gene TRBV9 combines with J gene TRBJ1-1; perhaps TRBD1 as D (6 bases). The CDR3 is 16 residues long. Trimming stripped 5 bases from V and 0 bases from J, with 17 bases between. CDR1 and CDR2 from the germline V gene are SGDLS and YYNGEE. Here the CDR3 reads CASRGRAGDMNTEAFF. The CDR3 DNA sequence: TGTGCCAGCAGGGGACGGGCAGGGGATATGAACACTGAAGCTTTCTTT. The entire variable domain, with the rest obtained from reference TRBV9 and TRBJ1-1, is as follows: DSGVTQTPKHLITATGQRVTLRCSPRSGDLSVYWYQQSLDQGLQFLIQYYNGEERAKGNILERFSAQQFPDLHSELNLSSLELGDSALYFCASRGRAGDMNTEAFFGQGTRLTVV.

Of note for this clonotype: A junction end diverges from the germline sequence, so it may reflect a read error. This chain links TRBV20-1 with TRBJ2-7, with 7 bases that match TRBD2. With the DNA end fitting TRBJ2-5 better, the J assignment may be wrong. The CDR3 runs to 14 residues. Germline-derived CDR1 and CDR2 are DFQATT and SNEGSKA (reference sequence). CDR3 nucleotides: TGCAGTACTAGAGGACCCGGGAGGCTAGAGACCCAGTACTTC. Its protein is CSTRGPGRLETQYF.

In its sample, this clonotype was seen once. The V call is TRBV20-1, the J call TRBJ1-5; D possibly corresponds to TRBD1 (6 bases). This CDR3 is 13 amino acids long. The germline V and J ends were trimmed by 2 bases and 4 bases, with 9 bases remaining between them. Per the germline V gene, CDR1 is DFQATT and CDR2 is SNEGSKA (reference sequence). The CDR3 region is CSARNTGNQPQHF. DNA of the CDR3: TGCAGTGCTAGAAATACAGGGAATCAGCCCCAGCATTTT.

In its sample, this clonotype was seen a few times. CDR3 nucleotide sequence: TGTGCCAGCAGCCAAGACGGGACAGGGAATCAGCCCCAGCATTTT. This translates into CASSQDGTGNQPQHF. The rearrangement uses TRBV3-1 and TRBJ1-5; 9 nucleotides line up with TRBD1. The germline gives CDR1 LGHDT, CDR2 YNNKEL (reference sequence). V was pared by 0 bases and J by 4 bases, with 1 base of the junction left unmatched. This CDR3 is 15 amino acids long.

The rearrangement joins TRBV7-2 to TRBJ2-7; D is uncertain. Germline V lookup: CDR1 SGHTA, CDR2 FQGNSA. V was clipped by 3 bases and J by 5 bases, with 11 bases between them. The CDR3 has 13 amino acids. The CDR3: CASSLDGRDEQYF. The CDR3 DNA sequence: TGTGCCAGCAGCTTGGACGGTAGAGACGAGCAGTACTTC.

The chain is built from TRBV19 and TRBJ2-5; a weak D match, TRBD1 (6 bases). Gene TRBJ2-7 matches the end of the DNA better, so the J call may be wrong. The CDR3 has 14 residues. The germline CDR1 and CDR2 sequences are LNHDA and SQIVND (reference sequence). This chain's CDR3 is CASSTQGSPYEQYF. CDR3 bases: TGTGCCAGTAGTACACAGGGAAGTCCCTACGAGCAGTACTTC.

The J gene is TRBJ1-2, the V gene TRBV9; no clear D. The CDR3 loop spans 12 amino acids. From germline, CDR1 is SGDLS and CDR2 YYNGEE. Trimming removed 2 bases from V and 9 bases from J, with 11 bases in between. The CDR3 nucleotides are TGTGCCAGCAGCGTGGGAAGGAATAGCTACACCTTC. Amino acid sequence: CASSVGRNSYTF. The whole variable domain, remainder taken from reference TRBV9 and TRBJ1-2, is DSGVTQTPKHLITATGQRVTLRCSPRSGDLSVYWYQQSLDQGLQFLIQYYNGEERAKGNILERFSAQQFPDLHSELNLSSLELGDSALYFCASSVGRNSYTFGSGTRLTVV.

This chain joins TRBV7-9 and TRBJ1-6; D not resolved. Trimming pared 5 bases from V and 7 bases from J, leaving 18 bases between. Germline loops: CDR1 SEHNR, CDR2 FQNEAQ (reference sequence). This CDR3 spans 16 amino acids. The CDR3 nucleotides are TGTGCCAGCAGCCCCTGGCTGGAGGCAGAGAATTCACCCCTCCACTTT. Its protein product is CASSPWLEAENSPLHF.

A word on this clonotype: A junction boundary mismatches the germline segment, possibly from a read error. The chain uses TRBV7-9 and TRBJ2-1; D might be TRBD1 (5 bases). This CDR3 has 14 amino acids. The germline V gene encodes CDR1 SEHNR and CDR2 FQNEAQ (reference sequence). The CDR3 DNA is TGTTCCAGCAGCAGGACAAGGTTTTACAATGAGCAGTTCTTC. The encoded protein is CSSSRTRFYNEQFF. The entire variable domain, with the rest obtained from reference TRBV7-9 and TRBJ2-1, is as follows: DTGVSQNPRHKITKRGQNVTFRCDPISEHNRLYWYRQTLGQGPEFLTYFQNEAQLEKSRLLSDRFSAERPKGSFSTLEIQRTEQGDSAMYLCSSSRTRFYNEQFFGPGTRLTVL.

In this sample, this clonotype turned up a few times. The V and J genes are TRBV6-6 and TRBJ1-2; the D is unclear. This CDR3 has 16 residues. V was cut by 0 bases and J by 2 bases, with 13 bases left in between. CDR1 and CDR2 from the germline V gene are MNHNY and SVGAGI (reference sequence). The CDR3 DNA follows: TGTGCCAGCAGTTACTCGAAGCGACAACCCAACTATGGCTACACCTTC. Its protein is CASSYSKRQPNYGYTF.

The sample holds a few counts of this clonotype. CDR3 loop: CSVTLAGGPFLLETQYF. CDR3 coding DNA: TGCAGTGTTACCTTAGCGGGGGGGCCTTTTTTGTTAGAGACCCAGTACTTC. This chain connects TRBV20-1 to TRBJ2-5; 11 bases align to TRBD2. J was trimmed by 4 bases and V by 7 bases; bases with no gene match: 17. The germline gives CDR1 DFQATT, CDR2 SNEGSKA (reference sequence). The CDR3 is 17 residues long.

This clonotype was picked up one time. J is TRBJ1-3 and V is TRBV29-1; D not certain. The CDR3 consists of 13 residues. Trimming cost V 3 bases and J 5 bases, with 11 bases left between them. Germline values: CDR1 SQVTM, CDR2 ANQGSEA. The CDR3 is CSVEWGNRNTIYF. For the CDR3, the DNA is TGCAGCGTTGAGTGGGGAAACCGAAACACCATATATTTT.